This T cell receptor (beta chain) was recorded in a study of cytomegalovirus exposure and HLA in healthy donors. Unmatched junction bases numbered 8, after V lost 2 bases and J lost 0 bases. CDR1 is SGHNT and CDR2 is YYREEE in the germline V gene (reference sequence). This CDR3 is 17 amino acids long. TCRdb's table, derived via immunoSEQ multiplex PCR, lists solely in-frame clones and lacks some. The table has roughly 130,000 clones, approximately 87% seen once. Sequencing was carried out using PBMCs. This chain links TRBV5-4 with TRBJ2-1, with 7 nucleotides matching TRBD2. This sequence originates from a man aged 18 to 30 in good health and CMV-seronegative. CDR3 amino acids: CASSFYWRESSYNEQFF. As DNA, the CDR3 is TGTGCCAGCAGCTTCTATTGGCGGGAGAGCTCCTACAATGAGCAGTTCTTC.